This T cell receptor beta chain is drawn from a study of T cell responses to AZD1222 COVID-19 vaccine. Study-wide findings and caveats: Spike-wide vaccine-associated CD4 TCRs dominated at 160-218 and 743-854.

The repertoire was sequenced with immunoSEQ multiplex PCR; TCRdb's copy has only in-frame clones and lacks some. This sample yields some 97,000 clones, of which about 90% are seen a single time; 4% to 4.5% belongs to the top ten. This CDR3 spans 14 amino acids. Between the trimmed V and J ends, which lost 0 bases and 4 bases, there was a span of 6 bases. From germline, CDR1 is LGHNA and CDR2 YSLEER. Comment on this clone: Its antigen is currently unknown.

The rearrangement links TRBV4-3 to TRBJ2-2, with D possibly matching TRBD2 (5 bases). The sample in question was peripheral blood, obtained on day 0 of MenACWY control vaccination. The sequence was obtained from an adult in good health. The CDR3 loop reads CASSQDAGTGELFF. DNA for the CDR3: TGCGCCAGCAGCCAAGATGCGGGCACCGGGGAGCTGTTTTTT.